The 13 T cell receptor beta chains in this list originate from one sample, sequenced in a study of blood T cell repertoires in COVID-19. Profiling relied on immunoSEQ multiplex PCR, and the TCRdb table lists in-frame clones only, not all of them. In the table there are 85,000 to 95,000 clones, around 89% of which are singletons. The source material was peripheral blood. The origin of the receptors is a man aged 60 to 69 with acute or convalescent COVID-19.

This clone appeared once. CDR3 sequence (DNA): TGCGCCAGCAGCTGGGACAGGAACACTGAAGCTTTCTTT. Translated, it gives CASSWDRNTEAFF. The rearrangement uses TRBV5-1 and TRBJ1-1; 7 bases map to TRBD1. Germline-derived CDR1 and CDR2 are SGHRS and YFSETQ. The CDR3 contains 13 residues. The J segment lost 1 base and the V segment lost 3 bases, leaving 0 bases of the junction unmatched.

The chain couples TRBV7-8 to TRBJ2-7, with 13 bases lining up with TRBD2. Germline assignment: CDR1 SGHVS and CDR2 FQNEAQ. V shed 4 bases, J shed 3 bases, and the junction held 9 bases outside the gene matches. The CDR3 has 17 residues. In DNA form, the CDR3 reads TGTGCCAGCAGCTCTCAACTAGCGGGAGGGTCCCACTACGAGCAGTACTTC. Translation gives CASSSQLAGGSHYEQYF.

This rearrangement joins TRBV5-1 to TRBJ1-6, with D hard to call. Germline V gene sequence: CDR1 SGHRS, CDR2 YFSETQ. The CDR3 contains 16 residues. V was cut by 2 bases and J by 6 bases, with 15 bases left in between. The CDR3 is CASSFAWGARNSPLHF. CDR3 sequence (DNA): TGCGCCAGCAGCTTTGCCTGGGGAGCGCGTAATTCACCCCTCCACTTT.

This chain connects TRBV5-1 to TRBJ2-2; D is possibly TRBD2 (6 bases). CDR3 size: 16 residues. The germline V and J ends were trimmed by 2 bases and 0 bases, with 11 bases remaining between them. Germline V gene data show CDR1 as SGHRS and CDR2 as YFSETQ. CDR3 residues: CASSFPRGANTGELFF. The CDR3 DNA reads TGCGCCAGCAGCTTTCCTCGCGGGGCGAACACCGGGGAGCTGTTTTTT.

This clone was recorded only once. The rearrangement joins TRBV5-1 to TRBJ2-2, with TRBD2 matching 8 bases. V was clipped by 0 bases and J by 6 bases; unmatched bases: 4. The CDR3 has 15 residues. Germline CDR1 SGHRS, CDR2 YFSETQ. The chain's CDR3 is CASSLVVAGSGELFF. The DNA for the CDR3 is TGCGCCAGCAGCTTGGTAGTAGCGGGGTCCGGGGAGCTGTTTTTT.

The rearrangement joins TRBV10-3 to TRBJ2-2; a possible D gene is TRBD2 (5 bases). Per the germline V gene, CDR1 is ENHRY and CDR2 is SYGVKD. V was clipped by 3 bases and J by 8 bases, with 13 bases between them. The CDR3 has 14 amino acids. The CDR3 sequence: CAISEGTTGGELFF. In DNA form, the CDR3 reads TGTGCCATCAGTGAAGGAACAACGGGGGGGGAGCTGTTTTTT.

The rearrangement joins TRBV29-1 to TRBJ1-5, with D perhaps TRBD1 (5 bases). Germline-derived CDR1 and CDR2 are SQVTM and ANQGSEA. This CDR3 has 13 amino acids. The ends were cut back, 6 bases at V and 3 bases at J, with 12 bases in the middle. Here the CDR3 DNA reads TGCAGCGTCGCGACAGACCCCAATCAGCCCCAGCATTTT. Translated: CSVATDPNQPQHF.

This sequence joins TRBV9 and TRBJ2-7; D perhaps matches TRBD2 (5 bases). Germline V gene lookup returns CDR1 SGDLS and CDR2 YYNGEE. The V gene lost 2 bases and the J gene lost 5 bases, with 17 bases spanning the gap. The CDR3 contains 15 residues. The CDR3 DNA reads TGTGCCAGCAGCGTGAGGGCCCTCGCGGGTCACGAGCAGTACTTC. Protein: CASSVRALAGHEQYF.

The chain joins TRBV19 to TRBJ2-5, with D maybe TRBD1 (7 bases). Deletions cut 1 base from V and 11 bases from J, with 11 bases between. This CDR3 contains 12 residues. Germline lookup yields CDR1 LNHDA and CDR2 SQIVND (reference sequence). CDR3 amino acids: CASSIGEDRQYF. The DNA of the CDR3 is TGTGCCAGTAGTATAGGGGAGGACAGGCAGTACTTC.

The chain has TRBV6-5 and TRBJ1-3, with 8 bases aligning to TRBD1. The CDR3 sequence is 15 residues long. V lost 7 bases to trimming and J lost 3 bases; unmatched junction nucleotides: 8. CDR1 and CDR2 (germline): MNHEY, SVGAGI. This CDR3 reads CASTPTGEIGNTIYF. CDR3 nucleotides: TGTGCCAGCACCCCGACAGGGGAAATTGGAAACACCATATATTTT.

The chain joins TRBV5-8 to TRBJ2-6, with D unresolved. V lost 0 bases, J lost 0 bases, and 10 bases lay in between. Germline lookup yields CDR1 SGHTS and CDR2 YDEGEE. The CDR3 runs 17 residues. The CDR3 DNA sequence: TGTGCCAGCAGCTTGGAAGTACGCGCCTCTGGGGCCAACGTCCTGACTTTC. This sequence encodes CASSLEVRASGANVLTF.

The rearrangement uses TRBV11-3 and TRBJ2-5, with 7 bases lining up with TRBD1. CDR3 length equals 13 residues. Trimming cost V 6 bases and J 4 bases; bases outside gene matches: 5. The germline gives CDR1 SGHNT, CDR2 YENEEA. CDR3 DNA: TGTGCCAGCAGTACCGGGACAGCAGAGACCCAGTACTTC. It translates to CASSTGTAETQYF.

This CDR3 is CASRPDRVSRVYGYTF. DNA for the CDR3: TGTGCCAGCAGACCTGACAGGGTTTCTAGGGTCTATGGCTACACCTTC. The rearrangement joins TRBV5-6 to TRBJ1-2, with 7 positions matching TRBD1. The CDR3 sequence is 16 residues long. V dropped 5 bases and J dropped 4; count of bases not matched to a gene: 14. Germline CDR1 SGHDT, CDR2 YYEEEE.